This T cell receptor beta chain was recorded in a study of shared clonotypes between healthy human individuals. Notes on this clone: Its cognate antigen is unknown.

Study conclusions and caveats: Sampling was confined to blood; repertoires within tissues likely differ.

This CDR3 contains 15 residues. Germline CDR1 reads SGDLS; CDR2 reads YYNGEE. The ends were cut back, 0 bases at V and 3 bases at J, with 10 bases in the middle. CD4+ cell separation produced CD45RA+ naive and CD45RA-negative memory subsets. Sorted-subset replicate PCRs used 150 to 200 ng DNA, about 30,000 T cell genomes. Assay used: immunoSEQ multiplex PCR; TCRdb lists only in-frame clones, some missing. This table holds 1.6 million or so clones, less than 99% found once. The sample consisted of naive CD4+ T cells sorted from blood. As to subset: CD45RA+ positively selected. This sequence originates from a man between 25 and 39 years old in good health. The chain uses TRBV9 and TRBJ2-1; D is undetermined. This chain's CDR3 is CASSVGVLFYNEQFF. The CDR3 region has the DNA TGTGCCAGCAGCGTAGGAGTACTCTTCTACAATGAGCAGTTCTTC. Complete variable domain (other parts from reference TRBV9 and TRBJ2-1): DSGVTQTPKHLITATGQRVTLRCSPRSGDLSVYWYQQSLDQGLQFLIQYYNGEERAKGNILERFSAQQFPDLHSELNLSSLELGDSALYFCASSVGVLFYNEQFFGPGTRLTVL.